This entry is about one TCR beta chain. Its antigen is not identified. The assay was immunoSEQ multiplex PCR, and TCRdb's table has in-frame clones only and misses some. The table records millions of clones, roughly 95% of them present only once. The CDR3 length is 16 residues. V was shortened by 4 bases and J by 0 bases, with 16 bases between the two germline ends. Germline V gene sequence: CDR1 SGHRS, CDR2 YFSETQ. The data belong to a study of shared clonotypes between healthy human individuals. Whole-study findings and limits: Clonotypes shared by all four donors outscored non-shared clonotypes in generation probability.

This TCR was recovered from a man between 18 and 35 years old in good health. The sample consisted of naive CD4+ T cells sorted from blood. The subset denotes: CD45RA+ positively selected. The chain links TRBV5-1 to TRBJ1-2, with TRBD1 as a possible D gene (6 bases). In DNA, the CDR3 is TGCGCCAGCAGCCGCTGGGCGACAGGCACTAACTATGGCTACACCTTC. This encodes CASSRWATGTNYGYTF.